This T cell receptor (beta chain) came from a study of early T cells in non-severe SARS-CoV-2 infection. The wider study: It was bulk RNA from unsorted whole blood that was sequenced, and the chains were unpaired.

This CDR3 spans 14 amino acids. The V end lost 10 bases, the J end lost 2 bases, and 15 bases lay between the germline ends. Looked up from germline, CDR1 is MNHNS and CDR2 is SASEGT. Molecules of cDNA were individually given unique molecular identifiers that were attached to them. TCRdb passed the 5' RACE reads through MiXCR, listing each CDR3 protein once. The sample has roughly 63,000 distinct CDR3 sequences, around 11% seen once. In this sample, this clonotype turned up a few times. What it recognizes is unknown. General observations from the study: Matching against VDJdb likely underestimated virus-specific expansions, favoring anti-spike CD8.

The source was whole blood, collected at baseline. The rearrangement links TRBV6-1 to TRBJ2-1; tentatively, D is TRBD1 (5 bases). This clonotype originated in an adult who was a healthcare worker with PCR-confirmed SARS-CoV-2 infection or an uninfected control (not recorded which). The donor label of this sample is uncertain. CDR3 loop: CANEWGDTYNEQFF. DNA of the CDR3: TGTGCCAACGAGTGGGGCGACACCTACAATGAGCAGTTCTTC.